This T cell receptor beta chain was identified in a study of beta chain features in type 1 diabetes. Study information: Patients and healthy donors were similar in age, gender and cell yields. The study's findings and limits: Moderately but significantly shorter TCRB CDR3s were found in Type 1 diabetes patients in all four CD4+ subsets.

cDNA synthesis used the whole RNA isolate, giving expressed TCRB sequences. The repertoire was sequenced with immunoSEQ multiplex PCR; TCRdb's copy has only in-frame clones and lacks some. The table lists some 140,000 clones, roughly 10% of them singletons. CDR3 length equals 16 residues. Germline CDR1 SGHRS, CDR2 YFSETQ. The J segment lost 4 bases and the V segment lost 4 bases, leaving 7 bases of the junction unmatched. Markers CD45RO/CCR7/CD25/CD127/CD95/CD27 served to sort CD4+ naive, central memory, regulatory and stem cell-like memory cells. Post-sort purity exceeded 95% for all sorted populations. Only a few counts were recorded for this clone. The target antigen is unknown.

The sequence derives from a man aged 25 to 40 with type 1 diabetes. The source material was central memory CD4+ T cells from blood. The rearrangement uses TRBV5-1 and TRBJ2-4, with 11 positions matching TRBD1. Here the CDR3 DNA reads TGCGCCAGCAGCGGAGGGACAGGGGGAGATAAAAACATTCAGTACTTC. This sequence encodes CASSGGTGGDKNIQYF.